This is a list of T cell receptor beta chains from one sample in a study of OX40 agonist ivuxolimab in advanced cancers. Sequencing was performed with immunoSEQ multiplex PCR; in TCRdb, only in-frame clones are kept and a portion is missing. The sample holds about 69,000 clones, 80% seen once. The material sequenced was CD4+ or CD8+ T cells sorted from blood, taken in a trial of the OX40 agonist ivuxolimab. These receptors were collected from an adult with an advanced solid tumor such as melanoma, head and neck, liver or kidney cancer. CDR3s include the opening cysteine and the closing phenylalanine or tryptophan. Fields, in order: clone size, CDR3 length, J gene, V gene, D gene, CDR3 DNA, CDR3 protein. The D gene is left open where the match is weak. Size tells how often a clone was seen (once, few, many) or the class of an expanded clone, and some rows leave it out.

-,16,TRBJ2-1,TRBV9,TRBD2,TGTGCCAGCAGCGCCCTCGGGACTAGCTCCTACAATGAGCAGTTCTTC,CASSALGTSSYNEQFF
-,11,TRBJ1-2,TRBV29-1,-,TGCAGCGCCATACAGGGAAAAGGCTACACCTTC,CSAIQGKGYTF
-,14,TRBJ2-5,TRBV7-3,-,TGTGCCAGCAGTACCCCCGGACAGCAAGAGACCCAGTACTTC,CASSTPGQQETQYF
-,12,TRBJ2-7,TRBV30,-,TGTGCCTGGAGTGGACTAGTAAGCGAGCAGTACTTC,CAWSGLVSEQYF
-,18,TRBJ2-1,TRBV6-1,TRBD2,TGTGCCAGCAGTGAACCTTCTCGACTAGCGGGCCTCTACAATGAGCAGTTCTTC,CASSEPSRLAGLYNEQFF
-,15,TRBJ2-2,TRBV5-4,-,TGTGCCAGCAGCTTGCCTAGCATTAACACCGGGGAGCTGTTTTTT,CASSLPSINTGELFF
once,13,TRBJ2-3,TRBV5-1,-,TGCGCCAGCAGCTTGGGTAATCAAGATACGCAGTATTTT,CASSLGNQDTQYF
few,15,TRBJ1-2,TRBV4-1,-,TGCGCCAGCAGCCAAGCCAAGGAGGGGGGCCATGGCTACACCTTC,CASSQAKEGGHGYTF
-,14,TRBJ1-4,TRBV27,-,TGTGCCAGCAGCCGTATTTCAACTAATGAAAAACTGTTTTTT,CASSRISTNEKLFF
-,14,TRBJ1-2,TRBV28,TRBD1,TGTGCCAGCAGTTTAGTTGGACAGGGTAATGGCTACACCTTC,CASSLVGQGNGYTF
-,15,TRBJ2-2,TRBV9,TRBD1,TGTGCCAGCAGCAAAGGACAGGTTAATTCCGGGGAGCTGTTTTTT,CASSKGQVNSGELFF
-,13,TRBJ2-7,TRBV30,-,TGTGCCTGGACCGGGACGGCTACCTACGAGCAGTACTTC,CAWTGTATYEQYF
-,14,TRBJ1-5,TRBV28,-,TGTGCCAGCAGACACCCCTTTTCGAGTCAGCCCCAGCATTTT,CASRHPFSSQPQHF
-,14,TRBJ1-2,TRBV6-6,TRBD1,TGTGCCAGCAGGGGGACAGGGGTTTACTATGGCTACACCTTC,CASRGTGVYYGYTF
-,13,TRBJ2-5,TRBV6-5,-,TGTGCCAGCAGTCGACAGCCCCAAGAGACCCAGTACTTC,CASSRQPQETQYF
-,17,TRBJ1-3,TRBV4-2,-,TGTGCCAGCAGCCAAGATACCCAGGGCGGCTCTGGAAACACCATATATTTT,CASSQDTQGGSGNTIYF
-,14,TRBJ2-1,TRBV5-1,-,TGCGCCAGCAGCTTGGTGGCTGCCTACAATGAGCAGTTCTTC,CASSLVAAYNEQFF
-,11,TRBJ2-7,TRBV25-1,-,TGTGCCAGCAGTGAATCCCTGGGGCAGTACTTC,CASSESLGQYF
few,18,TRBJ2-7,TRBV4-1,TRBD2,TGCGCCAGCAGCCAAGGTGCATCAGGGACTAGCGGGATCTACGAGCAGTACTTC,CASSQGASGTSGIYEQYF
-,13,TRBJ1-2,TRBV19,TRBD1,TGTGCCAGTAGCACGGGACAGGGCCGTGGCTACACCTTC,CASSTGQGRGYTF
-,14,TRBJ2-1,TRBV7-9,TRBD2,TGTGCCAGCAGCTTATACGGGAGGGCCACTGAGCAGTTCTTC,CASSLYGRATEQFF
once,14,TRBJ2-5,TRBV10-3,-,TGTGCCATCAGCGACAGGGAGCGGGGAGAGACCCAGTACTTC,CAISDRERGETQYF
-,15,TRBJ1-1,TRBV7-9,-,TGTGCCAGCACCTTCTATTCAGGTCTGAACACTGAAGCTTTCTTT,CASTFYSGLNTEAFF
once,15,TRBJ2-7,TRBV27,-,TGTGCCAGCAGTCCCCTCAGACTGGCTCGCTACGAGCAGTACTTC,CASSPLRLARYEQYF
-,14,TRBJ1-5,TRBV5-3,-,TGTGCCAGAAGCTTGATGTATAGCAATCAGCCCCAGCATTTT,CARSLMYSNQPQHF
-,16,TRBJ2-1,TRBV11-1,-,TGTGCCAGCAGCTTAAATGTGGGAGCAGGGATAAATGAGCAGTTCTTC,CASSLNVGAGINEQFF
-,14,TRBJ1-2,TRBV6-5,-,TGTGCCAGCAGTCAGACAGCACCCCCCTATGGCTACACCTTC,CASSQTAPPYGYTF
-,18,TRBJ2-5,TRBV7-9,TRBD2,TGTGCCAGCAGCTTTCTTGGGACTAGCGGGAGGGCTAAAGAGACCCAGTACTTC,CASSFLGTSGRAKETQYF
-,16,TRBJ1-6,TRBV5-8,-,TGTGCCAGCAGCTTCGGGGTTAGCTCCTATAATTCACCCCTCCACTTT,CASSFGVSSYNSPLHF
-,17,TRBJ1-3,TRBV5-1,-,TGCGCCAGCAGCTTGGAATCACAGGGCTTTACTGGAAACACCATATATTTT,CASSLESQGFTGNTIYF
-,14,TRBJ2-5,TRBV29-1,TRBD2,TGCAGCGTCCCCCTAGCGGGGGTTCGGGAGACCCAGTACTTC,CSVPLAGVRETQYF
-,14,TRBJ2-3,TRBV28,-,TGTGCCAGCAGTTCGGGGGGCGGTAAAGATACGCAGTATTTT,CASSSGGGKDTQYF